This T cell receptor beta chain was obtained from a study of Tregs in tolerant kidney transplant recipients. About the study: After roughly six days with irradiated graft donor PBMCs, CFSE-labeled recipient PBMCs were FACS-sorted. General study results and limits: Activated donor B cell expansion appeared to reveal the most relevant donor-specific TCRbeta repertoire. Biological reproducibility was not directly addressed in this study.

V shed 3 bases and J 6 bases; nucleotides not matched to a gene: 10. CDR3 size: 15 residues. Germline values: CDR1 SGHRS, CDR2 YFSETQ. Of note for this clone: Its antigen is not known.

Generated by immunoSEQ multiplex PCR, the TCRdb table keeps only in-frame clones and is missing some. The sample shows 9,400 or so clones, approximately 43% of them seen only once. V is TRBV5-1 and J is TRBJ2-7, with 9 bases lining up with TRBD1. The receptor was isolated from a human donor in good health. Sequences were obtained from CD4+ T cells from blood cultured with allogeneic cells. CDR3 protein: CASSSQPGQGVEQYF. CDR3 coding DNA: TGCGCCAGCAGCTCACAACCGGGACAGGGTGTCGAGCAGTACTTC.